The 14 T cell receptor beta chains below all came from one sample that was sequenced in a study of blood T cell repertoires in COVID-19. Some clones are missing from TCRdb's copy, which holds only in-frame ones; the method was immunoSEQ multiplex PCR. The sample comprises about 300,000 clones, around 83% of which are singletons, and roughly 1.1% rests with the top ten. The sequenced sample consisted of peripheral blood. These receptor sequences come from a woman aged 45 to 65 with acute or convalescent COVID-19.

This clone has only one observation. The V and J genes are TRBV2 and TRBJ1-4; D is possibly TRBD1 (6 bases). The germline CDR1 and CDR2 sequences are SNHLY and FYNNEI. Trimming shortened V by 9 bases and J by 8 bases, and 19 bases separated the two germline ends. This CDR3 has 14 residues. The CDR3 DNA reads as TGTGCCAGTCACCAGACAGGACTGGGGGAAAAACTGTTTTTT. Amino acids: CASHQTGLGEKLFF. Variable domain in full (rest from reference TRBV2 and TRBJ1-4): EPEVTQTPSHQVTQMGQEVILRCVPISNHLYFYWYRQILGQKVEFLVSFYNNEISEKSEIFDDQFSVERPDGSNFTLKIRSTKLEDSAMYFCASHQTGLGEKLFFGSGTQLSVL.

The chain employs TRBV4-2 and TRBJ1-6; D gene unclear. In germline, CDR1 is LGHNA, CDR2 YNFKEQ. Deletions cut 0 bases from V and 5 bases from J, with 8 bases between. This CDR3 contains 15 residues. CDR3: CASSQEHPNNSPLHF. In DNA, the CDR3 is TGTGCCAGCAGCCAAGAACACCCGAATAATTCACCCCTCCACTTT.

This chain connects TRBV30 to TRBJ1-2; D perhaps matches TRBD1 (5 bases). CDR3 length: 13 amino acids. Looked up from germline, CDR1 is GTSNPN and CDR2 is SVGIG (reference sequence). Between the trimmed V and J ends, which lost 2 bases and 7 bases, there was a span of 14 bases. In DNA form, the CDR3 reads TGTGCCTGGAGTCTCGGGGCGGGAGCTGGCTACACCTTC. This gives the protein CAWSLGAGAGYTF.

The V gene is TRBV7-9, the J gene TRBJ2-5; D gene ambiguous. Germline V gives CDR1 SEHNR, CDR2 FQNEAQ (reference sequence). This CDR3 region has 12 residues. V was pared by 6 bases and J by 0 bases, with 5 bases between. CDR3 DNA: TGTGCCAGCAGTCGGGACCAAGAGACCCAGTACTTC. It codes for CASSRDQETQYF.

The genes are TRBV7-9 and TRBJ1-1, with 8 bases fitting TRBD1. CDR3 length: 12 residues. CDR1 is SEHNR, CDR2 FQNEAQ, per germline (reference sequence). Trimming at V came to 4 bases and at J to 8 bases, leaving 3 bases not matched to a gene. Written as DNA, the CDR3 is TGTGCCAGCAGCTCGACAGGGGACGAAGCTTTCTTT. Encoded protein: CASSSTGDEAFF.

The rearrangement uses TRBV5-1 and TRBJ2-2; a weak D match, TRBD2 (5 bases). Germline V gene sequence: CDR1 SGHRS, CDR2 YFSETQ. There are 16 residues in the CDR3. V lost 4 bases and J 5 bases, leaving 18 bases between the germline ends. In DNA, the CDR3 is TGCGCCAGCAGCCAAGCGGCGAGGGATTGGACCGGGGAGCTGTTTTTT. Protein product: CASSQAARDWTGELFF.

The gene calls are TRBV19 and TRBJ2-7, with TRBD1 matching over 9 bases. This CDR3 is 16 amino acids long. Germline trimming cut 1 base from V and 2 bases from J; bases unmatched to any gene: 6. Germline CDR1 and CDR2: LNHDA and SQIVND (reference sequence). The CDR3 coding sequence is TGTGCCAGTAGTATAGTAACGGGACAGGGACCCTACGAGCAGTACTTC. It yields the protein CASSIVTGQGPYEQYF.

The chain couples TRBV19 to TRBJ2-1; 11 positions agree with TRBD2. Trimming at V came to 1 base and at J to 9 bases, leaving 8 bases not matched to a gene. CDR1 and CDR2 from the germline V gene are LNHDA and SQIVND (reference sequence). The CDR3 runs 16 residues. The CDR3 nucleotides are TGTGCCAGTAGTATAGTTTCGGCTAGCGGGAGGAGTGAGCAGTTCTTC. Amino acids: CASSIVSASGRSEQFF.

Here the CDR3 reads CASSPTWGATNEKLFF. The CDR3 region has the DNA TGCGCCAGCAGCCCAACTTGGGGGGCAACTAATGAAAAACTGTTTTTT. The V and J genes are TRBV5-1 and TRBJ1-4; TRBD1 might be the D (5 bases). Germline values: CDR1 SGHRS, CDR2 YFSETQ. The V gene lost 4 bases and the J gene lost 0 bases, with 13 bases spanning the gap. This CDR3 has 16 residues.

The chain joins TRBV19 to TRBJ2-7; 8 nucleotides align to TRBD2. The CDR3 consists of 13 residues. Per germline, CDR1 LNHDA and CDR2 SQIVND (reference sequence). J lost 5 bases, V lost 6 bases, and 6 bases had no gene match. The CDR3 DNA reads as TGTGCCAGTAGAGGCGGGGGGCTCGACGAGCAGTACTTC. It translates to CASRGGGLDEQYF. Complete variable domain (other parts from reference TRBV19 and TRBJ2-7): DGGITQSPKYLFRKEGQNVTLSCEQNLNHDAMYWYRQDPGQGLRLIYYSQIVNDFQKGDIAEGYSVSREKKESFPLTVTSAQKNPTAFYLCASRGGGLDEQYFGPGTRLTVT.

CDR3 in amino acids: CASSAHRDRGRSNYGYTF. CDR3 coding DNA: TGTGCCAGCAGCGCTCACCGGGACAGGGGGAGATCTAACTATGGCTACACCTTC. This chain uses TRBV3-1 (or the pseudogene TRBV3-2) with TRBJ1-2; 11 bases fit TRBD1. The CDR3 covers 18 residues. Germline trimming cut 5 bases from V and 0 bases from J; bases unmatched to any gene: 11. The V gene's germline CDR1 is LGHDT and CDR2 YNNKEL (reference sequence).

This clone was counted once. The V gene is TRBV7-2, the J gene TRBJ1-6; tentative D call: TRBD1 (5 bases). Per germline, CDR1 SGHTA and CDR2 FQGNSA. This CDR3 comprises 14 residues. Trimming removed 1 base from V and 9 bases from J, with 10 bases in between. The CDR3 bases are TGTGCCAGCAGCTTAGGAGGGGAGGGTTCACCCCTCCACTTT. The encoded protein is CASSLGGEGSPLHF.

The rearrangement links TRBV2 to TRBJ1-1; 7 positions agree with TRBD1. The germline CDR1 and CDR2 sequences are SNHLY and FYNNEI. The CDR3 covers 14 residues. After removal of 3 bases from V and 1 base from J, the junction contained 2 bases not matched to a gene. This CDR3 is CASSDDRANTEAFF. The CDR3 nucleotides are TGTGCCAGCAGTGATGACAGGGCGAACACTGAAGCTTTCTTT.

The chain links TRBV5-4 to TRBJ2-2, with TRBD2 matching over 8 bases. This CDR3 contains 17 residues. After removal of 0 bases from V and 4 bases from J, the junction contained 8 bases not matched to a gene. CDR1 and CDR2 from the germline V gene are SGHNT and YYREEE (reference sequence). In nucleotides, the CDR3 is TGTGCCAGCAGCTTGGGCGGGCAGCTAGCGGGCACCGGGGAGCTGTTTTTT. As protein: CASSLGGQLAGTGELFF.